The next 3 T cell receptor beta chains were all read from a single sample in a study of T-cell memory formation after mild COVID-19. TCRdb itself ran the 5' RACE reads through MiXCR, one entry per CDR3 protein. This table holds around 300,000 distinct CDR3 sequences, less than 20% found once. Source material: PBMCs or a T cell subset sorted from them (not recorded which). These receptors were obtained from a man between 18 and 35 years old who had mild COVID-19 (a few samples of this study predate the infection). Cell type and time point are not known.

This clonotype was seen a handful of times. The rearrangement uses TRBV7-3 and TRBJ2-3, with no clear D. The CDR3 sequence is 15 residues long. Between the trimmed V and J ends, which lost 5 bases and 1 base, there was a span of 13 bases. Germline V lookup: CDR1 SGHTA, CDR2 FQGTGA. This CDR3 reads CASSPFPEGTDTQYF. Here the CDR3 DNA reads TGTGCCAGCAGCCCTTTCCCCGAGGGCACAGATACGCAGTATTTT.

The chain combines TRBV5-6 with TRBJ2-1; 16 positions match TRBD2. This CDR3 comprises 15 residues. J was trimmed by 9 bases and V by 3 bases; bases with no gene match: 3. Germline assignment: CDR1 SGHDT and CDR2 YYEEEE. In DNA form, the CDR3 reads TGTGCCAGCAGCTCGGGACTAGCGGGGGGGGTTGAGCAGTTCTTC. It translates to CASSSGLAGGVEQFF.

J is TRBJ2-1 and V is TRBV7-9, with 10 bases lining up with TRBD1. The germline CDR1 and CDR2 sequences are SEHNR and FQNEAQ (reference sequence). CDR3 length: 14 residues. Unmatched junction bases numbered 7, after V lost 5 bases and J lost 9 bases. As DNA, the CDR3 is TGTGCCAGCAGCCCGGACAGGGGGGGCGGTGAGCAGTTCTTC. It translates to CASSPDRGGGEQFF.